Following are 7 T cell receptor beta chains from one sample sequenced in a study of T cell changes during pregnancy in multiple sclerosis. The assay was immunoSEQ multiplex PCR, and TCRdb's table has in-frame clones only and misses some. The top ten hold less than 0.85% of the sample, which has roughly 50,000 clones, around 92% seen once. Sample: CD4+ T cells from peripheral blood mononuclear cells, taken in the third trimester of pregnancy. These receptors were taken from a female donor with multiple sclerosis, enrolled in a pregnancy study.

This chain connects TRBV29-1 to TRBJ2-1, with D uncertain. V was shortened by 7 bases and J by 0 bases, with 16 bases between the two germline ends. Germline lookup yields CDR1 SQVTM and CDR2 ANQGSEA. This CDR3 is built from 15 residues. CDR3 in amino acids: CSGIRPDNSYNEQFF. Here the CDR3 DNA reads TGCAGCGGAATCCGGCCAGACAACTCCTACAATGAGCAGTTCTTC.

The chain combines TRBV7-2 with TRBJ2-1; 9 bases are a match to TRBD2. V was pared by 1 base and J by 4 bases, with 2 bases of the junction left unmatched. Per the germline V gene, CDR1 is SGHTA and CDR2 is FQGNSA. CDR3 length equals 15 residues. The CDR3 nucleotides read TGTGCCAGCAGCTTAGTGACTAGCGGATACAATGAGCAGTTCTTC. It is translated as CASSLVTSGYNEQFF.

This sequence joins TRBV30 and TRBJ1-5; TRBD1 aligns across 7 bases. Trimming cost V 7 bases and J 1 base; bases outside gene matches: 4. The CDR3 sequence is 13 residues long. Germline loops: CDR1 GTSNPN, CDR2 SVGIG (reference sequence). DNA for the CDR3: TGTGCCTACTCGACAGGGAGCAATCAGCCCCAGCATTTT. Its protein is CAYSTGSNQPQHF. The whole variable domain, filled in from reference TRBV30 and TRBJ1-5, reads SQTIHQWPATLVQPVGSPLSLECTVEGTSNPNLYWYRQAAGRGLQLLFYSVGIGQISSEVPQNLSASRPQDRQFILSSKKLLLSDSGFYLCAYSTGSNQPQHFGDGTRLSIL.

The chain uses TRBV6-6 and TRBJ2-1; 8 bases are shared with TRBD2. The CDR3 runs to 16 residues. Germline trimming cut 6 bases from V and 6 bases from J; bases unmatched to any gene: 13. Germline V lookup: CDR1 MNHNY, CDR2 SVGAGI (reference sequence). The CDR3: CASRLRGTSRGNEQFF. CDR3 sequence (DNA): TGTGCCAGCAGACTACGGGGGACTAGTCGTGGCAATGAGCAGTTCTTC.

The CDR3 is CASSEAPSGAYNEQFF. Written as DNA, the CDR3 is TGTGCCAGCAGTGAAGCCCCTAGCGGAGCCTACAATGAGCAGTTCTTC. This chain connects TRBV2 to TRBJ2-1; 7 bases match TRBD2. The CDR3 runs 16 residues. V trimming: 0 bases; J trimming: 2 bases; junction bases outside the gene matches: 4. Germline V gene sequence: CDR1 SNHLY, CDR2 FYNNEI.

Concerning this clone: The sample contains more than one DNA sequence encoding this CDR3. The rearrangement uses TRBV6-5 and TRBJ2-7, with 11 bases fitting TRBD1. The CDR3 sequence is 15 residues long. Germline CDR1 is MNHEY and CDR2 is SVGAGI. V was clipped by 0 bases and J by 7 bases; unmatched bases: 5. The CDR3 sequence: CASSYSRTGGREQYF. As DNA, the CDR3 is TGTGCCAGCAGTTACTCTAGGACAGGGGGCAGGGAGCAGTACTTC.

CDR3 DNA sequence: TGCGCCAGCAGCTTGGCGGGAGCCCCCTCCTTTGGCGAGCAGTACTTC. Protein sequence: CASSLAGAPSFGEQYF. The chain carries TRBV5-1 and TRBJ2-7; perhaps TRBD2 as D (6 bases). The ends were cut back, 0 bases at V and 6 bases at J, with 19 bases in the middle. This CDR3 comprises 16 residues. Germline CDR1 and CDR2: SGHRS and YFSETQ.